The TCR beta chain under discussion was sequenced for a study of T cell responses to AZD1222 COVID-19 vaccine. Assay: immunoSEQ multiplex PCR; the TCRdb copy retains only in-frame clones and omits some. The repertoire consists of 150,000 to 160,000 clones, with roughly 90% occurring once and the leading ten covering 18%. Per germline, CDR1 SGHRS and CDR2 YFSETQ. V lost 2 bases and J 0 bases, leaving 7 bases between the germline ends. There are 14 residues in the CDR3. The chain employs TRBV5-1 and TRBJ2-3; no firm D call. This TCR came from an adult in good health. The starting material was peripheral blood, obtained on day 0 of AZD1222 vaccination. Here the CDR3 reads CASSFIPSTDTQYF. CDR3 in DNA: TGCGCCAGCAGCTTTATACCTAGCACAGATACGCAGTATTTT.